Below are 29 T cell receptor beta chains sequenced from a single sample in a study of cytomegalovirus exposure and HLA in healthy donors. Using immunoSEQ multiplex PCR, the repertoire was profiled, and TCRdb retains in-frame clones only, with some absent. The sample has 120,000 or so clones; 95% to 96% are singletons. Sample: PBMCs. These receptor sequences come from a young man in good health and CMV-seronegative.

The chain combines TRBV7-9 with TRBJ2-3; TRBD1 matches at 8 bases. CDR3 size: 17 residues. CDR1 and CDR2 from the germline V gene are SEHNR and FQNEAQ (reference sequence). The V gene end was trimmed by 6 bases and the J gene end by 2 bases; junction bases not matched to a gene: 13. This CDR3 reads CASSRAPRTGFTDTQYF. The CDR3, as DNA: TGTGCCAGCAGTCGAGCACCCCGGACAGGGTTCACAGATACGCAGTATTTT.

V is TRBV10-3 and J is TRBJ2-2; possibly TRBD2 for D (6 bases). In germline, CDR1 is ENHRY, CDR2 SYGVKD. The CDR3 is 14 amino acids. Between the trimmed V and J ends, which lost 7 bases and 3 bases, there was a span of 12 bases. The CDR3 nucleotides are TGTGCCATCACCTACGGAGGGGACACCGGGGAGCTGTTTTTT. It translates to CAITYGGDTGELFF.

V gene TRBV4-3 combines with J gene TRBJ2-3; D unresolved. Trimming removed 4 bases from V and 2 bases from J, with 10 bases in between. The length of the CDR3 is 14 residues. Germline V gene data show CDR1 as LGHNA and CDR2 as YSLEER. The CDR3 loop is CASSPKEPTDTQYF. As DNA, the CDR3 is TGCGCCAGCAGCCCGAAGGAGCCCACAGATACGCAGTATTTT.

This chain links TRBV13 with TRBJ2-3, with TRBD2 as a possible D gene (5 bases). V was pared by 5 bases and J by 7 bases, with 10 bases between. The germline V gene encodes CDR1 PRHDT and CDR2 FYEKMQ (reference sequence). The CDR3 has 12 amino acids. The CDR3 DNA reads TGTGCCAGCAGCCGGACTGTATATACGCAGTATTTT. Translating gives CASSRTVYTQYF.

The gene calls are TRBV10-3 and TRBJ2-7; D ambiguous. V lost 7 bases, J lost 2 bases, and 12 bases lay in between. CDR3 size: 13 residues. The germline gives CDR1 ENHRY, CDR2 SYGVKD. The CDR3, as DNA: TGTGCCATCACCCCCTCACTCGCCTACGAGCAGTACTTC. This translates into CAITPSLAYEQYF.

This clone was detected once. This chain links TRBV27 with TRBJ1-2; possibly TRBD1 for D (5 bases). The CDR3 length is 15 residues. Germline V gives CDR1 MNHEY, CDR2 SMNVEV (reference sequence). With 5 bases removed from V and 2 bases from J, the gap between germline ends came to 15 bases. The chain's CDR3 is CASSPHGTPNYGYTF. In DNA, the CDR3 is TGTGCCAGCAGTCCACACGGGACTCCCAACTATGGCTACACCTTC.

In its sample, this clone was seen a few times. This rearrangement joins TRBV6-4 to TRBJ2-1, with TRBD2 identical over 11 bases. With 1 base clipped from V and 2 bases from J, the junction kept 1 base outside the gene matches. Germline-derived CDR1 and CDR2 are MRHNA and SNTAGT. The CDR3 length is 16 residues. This CDR3 reads CASSDLGLAAYNEQFF. In nucleotides, the CDR3 is TGTGCCAGCAGTGACTTGGGACTAGCGGCCTACAATGAGCAGTTCTTC.

The V call is TRBV19, the J call TRBJ2-1; D is uncertain. This CDR3 contains 13 residues. V lost 6 bases and J lost 0, with 6 bases in between. Germline V gene lookup returns CDR1 LNHDA and CDR2 SQIVND (reference sequence). CDR3 bases: TGTGCCAGTAGCGAGAGCTCCTACAATGAGCAGTTCTTC. Residues: CASSESSYNEQFF.

The chain employs TRBV28 and TRBJ1-2; tentative D call: TRBD1 (5 bases). The CDR3 runs to 13 residues. V lost 6 bases and J 2 bases, leaving 10 bases between the germline ends. Germline CDR1 reads MDHEN; CDR2 reads SYDVKM. The chain's CDR3 is CASRGHGNYGYTF. Here the CDR3 DNA reads TGTGCCAGCAGAGGACATGGCAACTATGGCTACACCTTC.

A word on this clone: At the DNA level, this CDR3 is encoded by other sequences in the same sample as well. The chain recombines TRBV5-1 with TRBJ1-3; possible D gene TRBD1, 6 bases. With 0 bases removed from V and 0 bases from J, the gap between germline ends came to 7 bases. The CDR3 is 15 amino acids. Germline CDR1 is SGHRS and CDR2 is YFSETQ. CDR3 sequence: CASSLEGGSGNTIYF. In DNA, the CDR3 is TGCGCCAGCAGCTTGGAAGGGGGCTCTGGAAACACCATATATTTT.

V is TRBV7-2 and J is TRBJ2-5; tentative D call: TRBD2 (6 bases). The CDR3 contains 15 residues. CDR1 and CDR2 from the germline V gene are SGHTA and FQGNSA. V was pared by 2 bases and J by 2 bases, with 12 bases between. CDR3 DNA: TGTGCCAGCAGCTTAAACTCCGGAGGGCAAGAGACCCAGTACTTC. It specifies CASSLNSGGQETQYF.

This clone was counted between two and nine times. Written as DNA, the CDR3 is TGTGCCAGCAGCTTCGGAGCCACAGATACGCAGTATTTT. This gives the protein CASSFGATDTQYF. This rearrangement joins TRBV7-2 to TRBJ2-3; the D is unclear. Germline values: CDR1 SGHTA, CDR2 FQGNSA. The V end lost 3 bases, the J end lost 2 bases, and 6 bases lay between the germline ends. The CDR3 has 13 residues. Combining the CDR3 with reference TRBV7-2 and TRBJ2-3 gives the whole variable domain GAGVSQSPSNKVTEKGKDVELRCDPISGHTALYWYRQSLGQGLEFLIYFQGNSAPDKSGLPSDRFSAERTGGSVSTLTIQRTQQEDSAVYLCASSFGATDTQYFGPGTRLTVL.

This sequence joins TRBV29-1 and TRBJ2-7, with 15 bases matching TRBD2. Germline V gives CDR1 SQVTM, CDR2 ANQGSEA. There are 14 residues in the CDR3. The V gene end was trimmed by 5 bases and the J gene end by 3 bases; junction bases not matched to a gene: 2. The CDR3 DNA reads TGCAGCGTTTTGGGACTAGCGGGAGGCTACGAGCAGTACTTC. As protein: CSVLGLAGGYEQYF.

Comment on this clone: Different DNA sequences within this sample yield the same CDR3. The genes are TRBV4-1 and TRBJ2-7, with 10 bases that match TRBD2. The germline CDR1 and CDR2 sequences are MGHRA and YSYEKL. V lost 1 base, J lost 0 bases, and 0 bases stayed unmatched. There are 15 residues in the CDR3. In nucleotides, the CDR3 is TGCGCCAGCAGCCAAGGACTAGCGGGCTCCTACGAGCAGTACTTC. Encoded protein: CASSQGLAGSYEQYF.

This sequence joins TRBV13 and TRBJ2-6; 7 bases are a match to TRBD1. Germline trimming cut 7 bases from V and 0 bases from J; bases unmatched to any gene: 9. The CDR3 runs to 17 residues. Germline V CDR1 and CDR2: PRHDT, FYEKMQ (reference sequence). Written as DNA, the CDR3 is TGTGCCAGCACTTCCGGGACAGCGGACTCTGGGGCCAACGTCCTGACTTTC. The encoded protein is CASTSGTADSGANVLTF.

The chain couples TRBV6-4 to TRBJ2-1; 9 bases map to TRBD2. Germline V gene lookup returns CDR1 MRHNA and CDR2 SNTAGT. The CDR3 covers 14 residues. Trimming took 3 bases from V and 3 from J; bases not matched to a gene: 0. The CDR3 reads CASSEAGGYNEQFF. The CDR3, as DNA: TGTGCCAGCAGTGAAGCGGGAGGCTACAATGAGCAGTTCTTC.

The chain links TRBV23-1 to TRBJ2-1, with TRBD2 matching 7 bases. TRBV23-1 is placed among ORFs of uncertain function. This CDR3 comprises 13 residues. J was trimmed by 5 bases and V by 3 bases; bases with no gene match: 1. The CDR3 sequence is CASSHGGNNEQFF. The CDR3 DNA follows: TGCGCCAGCAGTCACGGGGGGAACAATGAGCAGTTCTTC.

The chain carries TRBV7-3 and TRBJ2-7, with D unclear. Trimming left V 3 bases short and J 0 bases short, with 6 bases between. This CDR3 region has 13 residues. Germline V gives CDR1 SGHTA, CDR2 FQGTGA. CDR3 amino acids: CASSFDNSYEQYF. CDR3 in DNA: TGTGCCAGCAGCTTCGACAACTCCTACGAGCAGTACTTC.

V is TRBV5-1 and J is TRBJ2-4; D is unresolved. Deletions cut 2 bases from V and 0 bases from J, with 6 bases between. This CDR3 contains 14 residues. Germline V gene lookup returns CDR1 SGHRS and CDR2 YFSETQ. The DNA for the CDR3 is TGCGCCAGCAGCTTATCCTTAGCCAAAAACATTCAGTACTTC. Its protein product is CASSLSLAKNIQYF. Filled out from reference TRBV5-1 and TRBJ2-4, the complete variable domain reads KAGVTQTPRYLIKTRGQQVTLSCSPISGHRSVSWYQQTPGQGLQFLFEYFSETQRNKGNFPGRFSGRQFSNSRSEMNVSTLELGDSALYLCASSLSLAKNIQYFGAGTRLSVL.

Only one count was recorded for this clone. The rearrangement uses TRBV10-3 and TRBJ2-7, with 10 bases lining up with TRBD2. V lost 3 bases, J lost 4 bases, and 3 bases stayed unmatched. The CDR3 covers 14 residues. From germline, CDR1 is ENHRY and CDR2 SYGVKD. The CDR3 DNA sequence: TGTGCCATCAGTGATCGGACTAGCGGTTACGAGCAGTACTTC. Translating it yields CAISDRTSGYEQYF.

V and J are TRBV28 and TRBJ2-3, with no clear D. The CDR3 length is 14 residues. Germline V gene sequence: CDR1 MDHEN, CDR2 SYDVKM. V lost 3 bases to trimming and J lost 4 bases, with 11 bases between them. The CDR3 bases are TGTGCCAGCAGTTTTCCCGCCAGTGCAGATACGCAGTATTTT. It codes for CASSFPASADTQYF.

This chain uses TRBV7-2 with TRBJ2-7, with a possible D match to TRBD1 (5 bases). The germline V gene encodes CDR1 SGHTA and CDR2 FQGNSA. Between the trimmed V and J ends, which lost 5 bases and 5 bases, there was a span of 19 bases. The CDR3 has 15 residues. CDR3 bases: TGTGCCAGCAGCCCCACCGCGTCAGGGTACCACGAGCAGTACTTC. Encoded protein: CASSPTASGYHEQYF.

This clone was counted a single time. The chain couples TRBV5-5 to TRBJ1-5; D unclear. Trimming took off 4 bases at V and 5 bases at J, with 10 bases between the two ends. In germline, CDR1 is SGHKS, CDR2 YYEKEE (reference sequence). The CDR3 length is 13 residues. CDR3 protein: CASSPGGHQPQHF. In nucleotides, the CDR3 is TGTGCCAGCAGCCCCGGCGGTCATCAGCCCCAGCATTTT.

In regard to this clone: The same CDR3 arises from other DNA sequences in this sample as well. This sequence joins TRBV11-3 and TRBJ2-7; D is possibly TRBD2 (5 bases). V gave up 1 base and J gave up 4 bases, with 11 bases separating them. Germline lookup yields CDR1 SGHNT and CDR2 YENEEA. The CDR3 loop spans 14 amino acids. The CDR3 spells CASSLGRGPYEQYF. CDR3 sequence (DNA): TGTGCCAGCAGCTTAGGCCGCGGGCCGTACGAGCAGTACTTC.

This rearrangement joins TRBV4-2 to TRBJ1-1; weak D call: TRBD1 (5 bases). The CDR3 spans 16 residues. The V end was cut by 6 bases, the J end by 4 bases, with 21 bases between. Germline-derived CDR1 and CDR2 are LGHNA and YNFKEQ. CDR3 loop: CASSARRGVGGTEAFF. CDR3 DNA: TGTGCCAGCAGTGCACGGCGGGGGGTCGGGGGCACTGAAGCTTTCTTT.

This rearrangement joins TRBV28 to TRBJ1-1; 7 positions agree with TRBD1. The junction had 10 bases not matched to a gene; V was cut back by 6 bases and J by 0 bases. Germline values: CDR1 MDHEN, CDR2 SYDVKM. The length of the CDR3 is 16 residues. In nucleotides, the CDR3 is TGTGCCAGCAGCAAGGGTATACAGGGGATGAACACTGAAGCTTTCTTT. It is translated as CASSKGIQGMNTEAFF. The complete variable domain, with remaining parts taken from reference TRBV28 and TRBJ1-1, reads DVKVTQSSRYLVKRTGEKVFLECVQDMDHENMFWYRQDPGLGLRLIYFSYDVKMKEKGDIPEGYSVSREKKERFSLILESASTNQTSMYLCASSKGIQGMNTEAFFGQGTRLTVV.

Here the CDR3 DNA reads TGTGCCAGCAGTACGCAGGGGGCGCGGGTAGATACGCAGTATTTT. The encoded protein is CASSTQGARVDTQYF. The genes are TRBV6-5 and TRBJ2-3; TRBD1 agrees at 8 bases. Germline loops: CDR1 MNHEY, CDR2 SVGAGI. The CDR3 has 15 residues. V lost 5 bases and J lost 5; bases outside the gene matches: 9.

This sequence joins TRBV7-8 and TRBJ2-3; TRBD2 aligns across 7 bases. This CDR3 is 15 amino acids long. J gave up 5 bases and V 5 bases, and 10 bases lay outside the gene matches. Germline-derived CDR1 and CDR2 are SGHVS and FQNEAQ. The CDR3 nucleotides read TGTGCCAGCAGCCCCCCGGGACTACCCTTAGATACGCAGTATTTT. It translates to CASSPPGLPLDTQYF.

V is TRBV29-1 and J is TRBJ2-1, with TRBD1 matching 9 bases. CDR1 and CDR2 from the germline V gene are SQVTM and ANQGSEA. CDR3 length: 14 residues. The ends lost 6 bases at V and 6 bases at J; junction bases unmatched: 9. The CDR3 region is CSVAGTGLSNEQFF. The CDR3 coding sequence is TGCAGCGTAGCCGGGACAGGGCTTTCCAATGAGCAGTTCTTC.